Below, one TCR beta chain is given with its context. The antigen is undetermined. From germline, CDR1 is SEHNR and CDR2 FQNEAQ (reference sequence). CDR3 length equals 13 residues. Trimming cost V 8 bases and J 7 bases; bases outside gene matches: 7. Hyperthyroidism qualified as stable when ophthalmopathy did not develop within 18 months of follow-up. Excluded: other autoimmune disease, uncontrolled infection, pregnancy or lactation. This sample is part of a study of Graves' ophthalmopathy and Graves' hyperthyroidism. Study-level findings and limits: This model predicted ophthalmopathy progression (sensitivity 70% to 71%, specificity about 72%). Clonotypes were expanded in thyroid at above 0.001 frequency, and most also appeared in blood.

Amplification of TCR beta CDR3 regions used RNA transcripts. HTBI primers were used in a first-round RT-PCR, which preceded a second-round multiplex PCR. MiXCR, run by TCRdb on the multiplex PCR reads, gives a single entry per CDR3 protein. Of fewer than 650,000 distinct CDR3 sequences listed, around a fifth are singletons. The chain couples TRBV7-9 to TRBJ2-7; the match to TRBD1 covers 11 bases. Sequencing input: peripheral blood. The sequence derives from a woman aged 18-29 years with stable Graves' hyperthyroidism. Some clones in this sample may be carry-over from other donors' samples. CDR3 coding DNA: TGTGCCAGCTTACCGGACAGGGGGCGAGAGCAGTACTTC. Protein product: CASLPDRGREQYF.